These 21 T cell receptor beta chains came from one sample sequenced in a study of blood T cell repertoires in COVID-19. Using immunoSEQ multiplex PCR, the repertoire was profiled, and TCRdb retains in-frame clones only, with some absent. The sample consists of about 210,000 clones, roughly 84% of them appearing once. The specimen sequenced was peripheral blood. The receptors here all came from a man aged 50-59 years with active or convalescent COVID-19.

This chain joins TRBV27 and TRBJ1-1, with 7 bases aligning to TRBD1. The germline CDR1 and CDR2 sequences are MNHEY and SMNVEV (reference sequence). The J segment lost 3 bases and the V segment lost 5 bases, leaving 15 bases of the junction unmatched. CDR3 length equals 17 residues. The CDR3 DNA follows: TGTGCCAGCAGTCAAGGGGGCTTAGGGTCGGGGCACACTGAAGCTTTCTTT. This encodes CASSQGGLGSGHTEAFF.

This rearrangement joins TRBV6-5 to TRBJ2-1, with D perhaps matching TRBD1 (6 bases). This CDR3 comprises 14 residues. V shed 5 bases and J shed 4 bases, with 12 bases lying between them. Looked up from germline, CDR1 is MNHEY and CDR2 is SVGAGI. This chain's CDR3 is CASSPDSLYNEQFF. The CDR3 bases are TGTGCCAGCAGTCCGGACAGCCTTTACAATGAGCAGTTCTTC.

The chain joins TRBV15 to TRBJ1-1; 9 bases agree with TRBD1. Germline V gene data show CDR1 as LNHNV and CDR2 as YYDKDF (reference sequence). The CDR3 loop spans 15 amino acids. V dropped 0 bases and J dropped 10; count of bases not matched to a gene: 9. The CDR3 nucleotides are TGTGCCACCAGCAGAGATGGACAGGGGCCAGGAGGAGCTTTCTTT. It specifies CATSRDGQGPGGAFF.

This chain links TRBV5-1 with TRBJ2-5; perhaps TRBD2 as D (6 bases). V lost 4 bases to trimming and J lost 4 bases, with 14 bases between them. Germline loops: CDR1 SGHRS, CDR2 YFSETQ. The CDR3 sequence is 14 residues long. The chain's CDR3 is CASSLGPAGETQYF. In nucleotides, the CDR3 is TGCGCCAGCAGCCTCGGGCCAGCGGGAGAGACCCAGTACTTC.

The chain has TRBV28 and TRBJ1-2, with 9 bases identical to TRBD1. The CDR3 is 14 residues long. Germline V gene sequence: CDR1 MDHEN, CDR2 SYDVKM. V shed 5 bases, J shed 8 bases, and the junction held 9 bases outside the gene matches. CDR3 region: CASSPRTGEGGYTF. In nucleotides, the CDR3 is TGTGCCAGCAGTCCCAGGACAGGGGAGGGAGGCTACACCTTC.

The rearrangement uses TRBV20-1 and TRBJ2-2, with a weak D call TRBD1 (6 bases). Germline values: CDR1 DFQATT, CDR2 SNEGSKA (reference sequence). The CDR3 is 14 residues long. Trimming pared 3 bases from V and 1 base from J, leaving 9 bases between. CDR3 in amino acids: CSASRRGNTGELFF. The CDR3 nucleotides read TGCAGTGCTAGTCGCAGGGGGAACACCGGGGAGCTGTTTTTT.

The chain has TRBV28 and TRBJ2-7; tentative D call: TRBD2 (7 bases). The CDR3 contains 16 residues. The V and J ends lost 6 bases and 1 base respectively, with 19 bases between them. CDR1 MDHEN and CDR2 SYDVKM come from the germline V gene. In DNA form, the CDR3 reads TGTGCCAGCAGCACATTTGGGGGAGGGGGTTCCTACGAGCAGTACTTC. Protein: CASSTFGGGGSYEQYF.

The chain couples TRBV9 to TRBJ2-1, with D perhaps matching TRBD2 (6 bases). From germline, CDR1 is SGDLS and CDR2 YYNGEE. V lost 6 bases and J 9 bases, leaving 19 bases between the germline ends. This CDR3 contains 14 residues. CDR3 amino acids: CASTAGTLGGEQFF. The CDR3 coding sequence is TGTGCCAGCACCGCCGGGACTCTAGGTGGTGAGCAGTTCTTC.

The chain recombines TRBV10-3 with TRBJ2-4; 10 positions agree with TRBD1. Germline assignment: CDR1 ENHRY and CDR2 SYGVKD. With 0 bases clipped from V and 10 bases from J, the junction kept 6 bases outside the gene matches. This CDR3 has 15 amino acids. The CDR3 bases are TGTGCCATCAGTGAGTCGAAGGGACAGGGGATAATTCAGTACTTC. This gives the protein CAISESKGQGIIQYF.

This clone has more than one count but fewer than ten. The J gene is TRBJ1-2, the V gene TRBV11-2; D is undetermined. The CDR3 contains 15 residues. Trimming left V 6 bases short and J 2 bases short, with 16 bases between. Germline V gene data show CDR1 as SGHAT and CDR2 as FQNNGV. CDR3 residues: CASSSTWAKNYGYTF. The CDR3 nucleotides are TGTGCCAGCAGTTCCACTTGGGCCAAAAACTATGGCTACACCTTC.

This chain uses TRBV19 with TRBJ1-5; D possibly corresponds to TRBD1 (6 bases). V was pared by 1 base and J by 6 bases, with 10 bases between. Germline values: CDR1 LNHDA, CDR2 SQIVND (reference sequence). This CDR3 has 14 residues. The CDR3 region is CASSIARGGQPQHF. The DNA for the CDR3 is TGTGCCAGTAGTATAGCCAGAGGGGGTCAGCCCCAGCATTTT.

The V call is TRBV5-1, the J call TRBJ1-1; D remains unclear. Germline lookup yields CDR1 SGHRS and CDR2 YFSETQ. This CDR3 has 14 residues. V shed 5 bases and J shed 1 base, with 12 bases lying between them. The CDR3 is CASRVSQTNTEAFF. The CDR3 region has the DNA TGCGCCAGCAGGGTCTCACAGACGAACACTGAAGCTTTCTTT. The variable domain in full, with the rest retrieved from reference TRBV5-1 and TRBJ1-1, is KAGVTQTPRYLIKTRGQQVTLSCSPISGHRSVSWYQQTPGQGLQFLFEYFSETQRNKGNFPGRFSGRQFSNSRSEMNVSTLELGDSALYLCASRVSQTNTEAFFGQGTRLTVV.

The chain is built from TRBV6-6 and TRBJ2-1, with D hard to call. CDR3 length: 13 amino acids. Germline V gives CDR1 MNHNY, CDR2 SVGAGI (reference sequence). V was clipped by 6 bases and J by 4 bases, with 10 bases between them. The DNA for the CDR3 is TGTGCCAGCAGAAACACCGGGTACAATGAGCAGTTCTTC. This sequence encodes CASRNTGYNEQFF.

This chain connects TRBV2 to TRBJ1-2; D gene unclear. CDR3 size: 12 residues. Germline loops: CDR1 SNHLY, CDR2 FYNNEI. The germline V and J ends were trimmed by 3 bases and 10 bases, with 12 bases remaining between them. CDR3 in amino acids: CASSESTAVYTF. CDR3 in DNA: TGTGCCAGCAGTGAGTCAACAGCAGTCTACACCTTC.

The chain uses TRBV4-3 and TRBJ2-7, with 9 bases fitting TRBD1. The CDR3 runs to 15 residues. Germline loops: CDR1 LGHNA, CDR2 YSLEER. The V gene end was trimmed by 4 bases and the J gene end by 2 bases; junction bases not matched to a gene: 6. The CDR3 region is CASSPTGTGTYEQYF. The CDR3 DNA is TGCGCCAGCAGCCCCACCGGGACAGGGACCTACGAGCAGTACTTC.

The chain links TRBV7-9 to TRBJ2-3, with 7 nucleotides matching TRBD2. Germline V gene data show CDR1 as SEHNR and CDR2 as FQNEAQ (reference sequence). The J segment lost 3 bases and the V segment lost 7 bases, leaving 7 bases of the junction unmatched. The CDR3 totals 14 residues. This CDR3 reads CASTPGGWTDTQYF. CDR3 sequence (DNA): TGTGCCAGCACCCCGGGGGGATGGACAGATACGCAGTATTTT.

This chain joins TRBV3-1 (or the pseudogene TRBV3-2) and TRBJ2-1; the D gene is possibly TRBD2 (6 bases). This CDR3 has 16 residues. Trimming cost V 1 base and J 0 bases, with 10 bases left between them. CDR1 is LGHDT, CDR2 YNNKEL, per germline (reference sequence). The CDR3 DNA reads TGTGCCAGCAGCCAAGCGGGACTCCTCTCCTACAATGAGCAGTTCTTC. Translating it yields CASSQAGLLSYNEQFF.

The V gene is TRBV21-1, the J gene TRBJ2-5; TRBD2 is taken as the D call from the table, unchecked against the DNA. TRBV21-1 is a pseudogene locus. This CDR3 has 14 amino acids. CDR3 protein: CASSRVAGVKTQYF. The CDR3 DNA follows: TGTGCCAGCAGCAGGGTAGCGGGAGTGAAGACCCAGTACTTC.

This clone was detected only once. Within the sample, other DNA sequences also encode this same CDR3. The genes are TRBV6-2 or TRBV6-3 and TRBJ1-2, with TRBD1 matching 8 bases. This CDR3 has 14 amino acids. After removal of 2 bases from V and 2 bases from J, the junction contained 1 base not matched to a gene. The germline CDR1 and CDR2 sequences are MNHEY and SVGEGT. CDR3 sequence (DNA): TGTGCCAGCAGTTACCAGGGGGCGAACTATGGCTACACCTTC. Residues: CASSYQGANYGYTF.

This rearrangement joins TRBV7-6 to TRBJ2-1; TRBD2 agrees at 11 bases. V lost 1 base and J lost 5; bases outside the gene matches: 7. Germline loops: CDR1 SGHVS, CDR2 FNYEAQ. The CDR3 is 17 residues long. Here the CDR3 reads CASSLVPTSGGHNEQFF. As DNA, the CDR3 is TGTGCCAGCAGCTTAGTTCCCACTAGCGGGGGACACAATGAGCAGTTCTTC.

This chain uses TRBV28 with TRBJ2-5, with a weak D call TRBD1 (6 bases). The CDR3 has 13 residues. The V end lost 7 bases, the J end lost 3 bases, and 12 bases lay between the germline ends. Looked up from germline, CDR1 is MDHEN and CDR2 is SYDVKM. The CDR3 is CASTRTAEETQYF. As DNA, the CDR3 is TGTGCCAGCACCCGGACAGCCGAAGAGACCCAGTACTTC.